Listed below are T cell receptor beta chains from one sample, sequenced in a study of cytomegalovirus exposure and HLA in healthy donors. Method: immunoSEQ multiplex PCR; TCRdb's copy keeps in-frame clones and lacks some. This repertoire shows about 160,000 clones, about 82% found once; its top ten account for 6% to 9%. The sequenced sample consisted of PBMCs. These receptors all stem from a woman younger than 45 in good health and CMV-seropositive. The CDR3 runs from the conserved cysteine through the conserved F or W. A D gene is named only where the DNA matches it firmly. Expanded clones get a size class; other rows say once, few or many, or leave the size out.

j_gene	v_gene	abundance	d_gene	CDR3nt	CDR3aa
TRBJ1-2	TRBV4-3	once	-	TGCGCCAGCAGCTTCGGGGGAGCTAACTATGGCTACACCTTC	CASSFGGANYGYTF
TRBJ1-2	TRBV19	few	TRBD1	TGTGCCAGTAGTCCGCAGACAGGGATAGCTAACTATGGCTACACCTTC	CASSPQTGIANYGYTF
TRBJ2-5	TRBV4-3	few	-	TGCGCCAGCAGCCAGGCTCCGGGGCTAGCGACAGAGACCCAGTACTTC	CASSQAPGLATETQYF
TRBJ1-1	TRBV10-3	-	-	TGTGCCATCAGTGGAACCCTCCGTAGGGGAAACACTGAAGCTTTCTTT	CAISGTLRRGNTEAFF
TRBJ2-6	TRBV7-8	-	-	TGTGCCAGCAGCTTAGTCTACCGTAACGTTCGGGCCAACGTCCTGACTTTC	CASSLVYRNVRANVLTF
TRBJ1-1	TRBV27	-	-	TGTGCCAGCAGTTACAGGACGGACACTGAAGCTTTCTTT	CASSYRTDTEAFF
TRBJ1-1	TRBV29-1	-	-	TGCAGCGTCGCGAGCCCGGGGGGGAACACTGAAGCTTTCTTT	CSVASPGGNTEAFF
TRBJ2-1	TRBV6-5	-	TRBD2	TGTGCCAGCAGGCGACTAGCGGGGGCCTACAATGAGCAGTTCTTC	CASRRLAGAYNEQFF
TRBJ1-3	TRBV5-1	-	TRBD1	TGCGCCAGCAGCTTGGCAGGGGGTGCTGGAAACACCATATATTTT	CASSLAGGAGNTIYF
TRBJ1-2	TRBV4-1	-	TRBD1	TGCGCCAGCAGCCAAGCTCCAGGGGGTATCTATGGCTACACCTTC	CASSQAPGGIYGYTF
TRBJ2-5	TRBV18	-	-	TGTGCCAGCTCACCCCCAGGGAAGGAGACCCAGTACTTC	CASSPPGKETQYF
TRBJ1-2	TRBV7-9	-	-	TGTGCCAGCAGCTTAGTCGGCTATGGCTACACCTTC	CASSLVGYGYTF
TRBJ1-2	TRBV6-5	-	-	TGTGCCAGCAGTAAGGGACTCCACTATGGCTACACCTTC	CASSKGLHYGYTF
TRBJ1-2	TRBV5-6	-	-	TGTGCCAGCAGCTCTCGGACAGCCCTCTCTGACTATGGCTACACCTTC	CASSSRTALSDYGYTF
TRBJ1-2	TRBV28	-	TRBD1	TGTGCCAGCAGTTTCTACGACAGGGCGGGGGGCTACACCTTC	CASSFYDRAGGYTF
TRBJ1-2	TRBV4-2	-	-	TGTGCCAGCAGCCAAGATACAGGGAACTATGGCTACACCTTC	CASSQDTGNYGYTF
TRBJ2-4	TRBV5-4	few	-	TGTGCCAGCAGCGCCGCCAGGGGAGCCAAAAACATTCAGTACTTC	CASSAARGAKNIQYF
TRBJ2-2	TRBV30	-	TRBD1	TGTGCCTGGACCCTAGGGACAGGGAGGGCCGGGGAGCTGTTTTTT	CAWTLGTGRAGELFF
TRBJ2-1	TRBV27	-	-	TGTGCCAGCACGCTCACGTGGCCCTCCTACAATGAGCAGTTCTTC	CASTLTWPSYNEQFF
TRBJ2-3	TRBV7-8	-	TRBD2	TGTGCCAGCAGCCCCCGAAGCGGGGGAAGCACAGATACGCAGTATTTT	CASSPRSGGSTDTQYF
TRBJ1-2	TRBV19	-	-	TGTGCCAGTAGCAAAAGATCACGGGGAGACGATGGCTACACCTTC	CASSKRSRGDDGYTF
TRBJ1-1	TRBV18	-	-	TGTGCCAGCTCACCTCCCGGGACACAGAAGAACACTGAAGCTTTCTTT	CASSPPGTQKNTEAFF
TRBJ2-7	TRBV7-9	-	-	TGTGCCAGCAGCTTAGGGGCGGGACGGTTAGAAGAGCAGTACTTC	CASSLGAGRLEEQYF
TRBJ2-3	TRBV5-5	-	TRBD2	TGTGCCAGCAGCTTGGTATTAGCGGGGGGGCAGGATACGCAGTATTTT	CASSLVLAGGQDTQYF
TRBJ2-1	TRBV6-1	-	-	TGTGCCAGCAGTGAAGAAAACTACCACTCCTACAATGAGCAGTTCTTC	CASSEENYHSYNEQFF
TRBJ2-3	TRBV28	-	-	TGTGCCAGCAGTTCCAATCGGGGGACAGATACGCAGTATTTT	CASSSNRGTDTQYF
TRBJ1-5	TRBV7-3	-	-	TGTGCCAGCAGCCCGGGGGTCGGTCAGCCCCAGCATTTT	CASSPGVGQPQHF
TRBJ2-7	TRBV7-3	-	-	TGTGCCAGCAGCTTAAGCCCCAACAAGGAGCTAGCCCGACCGTACTTC	CASSLSPNKELARPYF
TRBJ2-2	TRBV7-6	-	TRBD2	TGTGCCAGCAGCTTAGTAACTGGCGGGGGTTCCCAGTTTTTT	CASSLVTGGGSQFF
TRBJ2-2	TRBV7-9	-	-	TGTGCCAGCAGCCCCTGGCGGCAGGGGTCTTCCACCGGGGAGCTGTTTTTT	CASSPWRQGSSTGELFF